Presented here are 13 T cell receptor beta chains from one specimen sequenced in a study of blood T cell repertoires in COVID-19. Profiled with immunoSEQ multiplex PCR; TCRdb holds only in-frame clones, not every one. The data hold some 41,000 clones, with about nine tenths observed a single time. The material sequenced was peripheral blood. Receptors originate from a man between 65 and 85 years old with active COVID-19.

This clone was found once. CDR3 in amino acids: CASSSRTGQNIQYF. The DNA for the CDR3 is TGTGCCAGTAGTTCTAGGACAGGACAAAACATTCAGTACTTC. V usage is TRBV19 and J usage is TRBJ2-4, with 7 bases lining up with TRBD1. The CDR3 contains 14 residues. Unmatched junction bases numbered 6, after V lost 5 bases and J lost 5 bases. Germline V CDR1 and CDR2: LNHDA, SQIVND (reference sequence).

The genes are TRBV11-3 and TRBJ2-5, with TRBD1 identical over 8 bases. The V gene end was trimmed by 0 bases and the J gene end by 7 bases; junction bases not matched to a gene: 1. The CDR3 runs to 13 residues. CDR1 and CDR2 from the germline V gene are SGHNT and YENEEA. This CDR3 is CASSLDQGATQYF. The CDR3 coding sequence is TGTGCCAGCAGCTTAGATCAGGGGGCGACCCAGTACTTC.

The J gene is TRBJ1-6, the V gene TRBV6-1, with a tentative D call TRBD1 (5 bases). The CDR3 length is 16 residues. Trimming shortened V by 3 bases and J by 9 bases, and 18 bases separated the two germline ends. Germline CDR1 MNHNS, CDR2 SASEGT. For the CDR3, the DNA is TGTGCCAGCAGTGACCCCATGTTAGGGGATAGTTCACCCCTCCACTTT. Its protein is CASSDPMLGDSSPLHF.

The chain couples TRBV5-1 to TRBJ1-4; 12 bases match TRBD1. The CDR3 is made up of 14 amino acids. Germline V gene lookup returns CDR1 SGHRS and CDR2 YFSETQ. Trimming cost V 0 bases and J 14 bases; bases outside gene matches: 5. CDR3 region: CASSLEGTGGYLFF. The CDR3 DNA reads TGCGCCAGCAGCTTGGAAGGGACAGGGGGCTATCTGTTTTTT.

This clone is a singleton in its sample. Here the CDR3 reads CASSPLAGIPYNEQFF. CDR3 in DNA: TGTGCCAGCAGTCCGTTAGCGGGGATACCCTACAATGAGCAGTTCTTC. This rearrangement joins TRBV3-1 (or the pseudogene TRBV3-2) to TRBJ2-1, with 8 bases matching TRBD2. CDR1 is LGHDT, CDR2 YNNKEL, per germline (reference sequence). V gave up 6 bases and J gave up 2 bases; unmatched junction bases: 9. The CDR3 totals 16 residues.

This clone was seen only once. The chain carries TRBV21-1 and TRBJ2-5; TRBD1 reflects the table's D call only, with no check against the DNA. TRBV21-1 is marked as a pseudogene. CDR3 size: 17 residues. The CDR3 bases are TGTGCCAGCAGCAAAGGGTCATGGACAGGGCCCGGAGAGACCCAGTACTTC. This encodes CASSKGSWTGPGETQYF.

The genes are TRBV11-2 and TRBJ2-4; a possible D gene is TRBD1 (6 bases). V was cut by 5 bases and J by 1 base, with 15 bases left in between. CDR3 size: 16 residues. The germline CDR1 and CDR2 sequences are SGHAT and FQNNGV. This CDR3 is CASSKAGAFAKNIQYF. CDR3 in DNA: TGTGCCAGCAGCAAAGCAGGGGCCTTTGCCAAAAACATTCAGTACTTC.

The chain has TRBV7-2 and TRBJ2-4; 11 bases are shared with TRBD2. The length of the CDR3 is 17 residues. The V gene's germline CDR1 is SGHTA and CDR2 FQGNSA. The V gene end was trimmed by 4 bases and the J gene end by 2 bases; junction bases not matched to a gene: 7. Written as DNA, the CDR3 is TGTGCCAGCAGCTCCCTTAGCGGGGGGGCCTCCAAAAACATTCAGTACTTC. Its translation is CASSSLSGGASKNIQYF.

V gene TRBV7-2 combines with J gene TRBJ1-5; 7 bases line up with TRBD1. This CDR3 spans 17 amino acids. Trimming took 4 bases from V and 0 from J; bases not matched to a gene: 9. Germline-derived CDR1 and CDR2 are SGHTA and FQGNSA. CDR3 nucleotide sequence: TGTGCCAGCAGCTCCTTGGGGACAGTGAGTAGCAATCAGCCCCAGCATTTT. This encodes CASSSLGTVSSNQPQHF.

This sequence joins TRBV11-2 and TRBJ2-3; weak D call: TRBD2 (7 bases). This CDR3 comprises 16 residues. The V gene's germline CDR1 is SGHAT and CDR2 FQNNGV. Trimming stripped 0 bases from V and 4 bases from J, with 14 bases between. The CDR3 DNA reads as TGTGCCAGCAGCTTAGATTTGGCGGGGGCCTCAGATACGCAGTATTTT. This translates into CASSLDLAGASDTQYF. The full variable domain, in which reference TRBV11-2 and TRBJ2-3 provide the parts outside the CDR3, is EAGVAQSPRYKIIEKRQSVAFWCNPISGHATLYWYQQILGQGPKLLIQFQNNGVVDDSQLPKDRFSAERLKGVDSTLKIQPAKLEDSAVYLCASSLDLAGASDTQYFGPGTRLTVL.

The chain uses TRBV11-3 and TRBJ2-1; 9 nucleotides agree with TRBD1. The CDR3 length is 13 residues. Per germline, CDR1 SGHNT and CDR2 YENEEA. V dropped 1 base and J dropped 12; count of bases not matched to a gene: 4. The CDR3 loop reads CASSLGLTGGQFF. As DNA, the CDR3 is TGTGCCAGCAGCTTAGGCCTGACAGGGGGGCAGTTCTTC.

The V gene is TRBV13, the J gene TRBJ2-5; 9 positions agree with TRBD2. The CDR3 loop spans 16 amino acids. V lost 2 bases to trimming and J lost 1 base; unmatched junction nucleotides: 5. From germline, CDR1 is PRHDT and CDR2 FYEKMQ (reference sequence). In nucleotides, the CDR3 is TGTGCCAGCAGCTTAAGCGGGGGGAGGGGCCAAGAGACCCAGTACTTC. Translating it yields CASSLSGGRGQETQYF.

The chain carries TRBV14 and TRBJ1-2; D is uncertain. This CDR3 contains 16 residues. The V end was cut by 6 bases, the J end by 5 bases, with 22 bases between. Germline CDR1 and CDR2: SGHDN and FVKESK. CDR3 in amino acids: CASSPGRFRLEYGYTF. The CDR3 DNA follows: TGTGCCAGCAGTCCCGGGAGATTCCGCCTTGAATATGGCTACACCTTC.